These 15 T cell receptor beta chains came from one sample sequenced in a study of graft-versus-host responses after intestinal transplantation. TCRdb keeps only in-frame clones here, not all; method: immunoSEQ multiplex PCR. Of about 94,000 clones in the sample, 91% were seen once. Antigen specificity for these receptors is unknown. The material was unstimulated CD8+ T cells sorted from spleen or lymph node cells, obtained before intestinal transplant. The receptors shown here come from a human donor who received an intestinal transplant.

The V gene is TRBV19, the J gene TRBJ1-6; D is perhaps TRBD1 (5 bases). Germline V CDR1 and CDR2: LNHDA, SQIVND (reference sequence). V lost 0 bases and J lost 9, with 15 bases in between. The CDR3 sequence is 16 residues long. The CDR3 region is CASSIDAGATGSPLHF. DNA for the CDR3: TGTGCCAGTAGTATAGACGCAGGAGCAACAGGTTCACCCCTCCACTTT. Full variable domain (missing parts from reference TRBV19 and TRBJ1-6): DGGITQSPKYLFRKEGQNVTLSCEQNLNHDAMYWYRQDPGQGLRLIYYSQIVNDFQKGDIAEGYSVSREKKESFPLTVTSAQKNPTAFYLCASSIDAGATGSPLHFGNGTRLTVT.

J is TRBJ1-1 and V is TRBV9; 8 positions agree with TRBD1. The germline V gene encodes CDR1 SGDLS and CDR2 YYNGEE. V lost 8 bases, J lost 1 base, and 7 bases stayed unmatched. The CDR3 loop spans 14 amino acids. The chain's CDR3 is CASRAGGANTEAFF. CDR3 DNA sequence: TGTGCCAGTCGGGCAGGGGGCGCGAACACTGAAGCTTTCTTT.

The chain joins TRBV4-3 to TRBJ1-2; D possibly corresponds to TRBD1 (5 bases). Trimming removed 1 base at V and 5 bases at J, with 8 bases between. The CDR3 contains 13 residues. Germline assignment: CDR1 LGHNA and CDR2 YSLEER. CDR3 residues: CASSQGQFYGYTF. As DNA, the CDR3 is TGCGCCAGCAGCCAAGGACAGTTTTATGGCTACACCTTC.

This chain uses TRBV13 with TRBJ2-3; D call uncertain. This CDR3 is built from 14 residues. Germline CDR1 PRHDT, CDR2 FYEKMQ (reference sequence). V gave up 0 bases and J gave up 8 bases, with 12 bases separating them. Here the CDR3 DNA reads TGTGCCAGCAGCTTAGGCCAGGCGCTGGGTACGCAGTATTTT. This encodes CASSLGQALGTQYF. Looking up the rest from reference TRBV13 and TRBJ2-3 gives the full variable domain: AAGVIQSPRHLIKEKRETATLKCYPIPRHDTVYWYQQGPGQDPQFLISFYEKMQSDKGSIPDRFSAQQFSDYHSELNMSSLELGDSALYFCASSLGQALGTQYFGPGTRLTVL.

This sequence joins TRBV11-2 and TRBJ2-2; D is ambiguous. Trimming removed 4 bases from V and 1 base from J, with 4 bases in between. Germline V gene sequence: CDR1 SGHAT, CDR2 FQNNGV. The CDR3 totals 13 residues. The CDR3 DNA follows: TGTGCCAGCAGCTCCATGAACACCGGGGAGCTGTTTTTT. This sequence encodes CASSSMNTGELFF. Full variable domain (remainder filled in from reference TRBV11-2 and TRBJ2-2): EAGVAQSPRYKIIEKRQSVAFWCNPISGHATLYWYQQILGQGPKLLIQFQNNGVVDDSQLPKDRFSAERLKGVDSTLKIQPAKLEDSAVYLCASSSMNTGELFFGEGSRLTVL.

This chain connects TRBV19 to TRBJ1-3, with D hard to call. V gave up 0 bases and J gave up 0 bases, with 6 bases separating them. This CDR3 is 15 amino acids long. The germline gives CDR1 LNHDA, CDR2 SQIVND (reference sequence). For the CDR3, the DNA is TGTGCCAGTAGTATAGACCCGTTCTCTGGAAACACCATATATTTT. Translating it yields CASSIDPFSGNTIYF.

With regard to this clone: One junction end disagrees with the germline gene, perhaps due to a read error. This rearrangement joins TRBV19 to TRBJ2-5; D is perhaps TRBD2 (6 bases). The germline V gene encodes CDR1 LNHDA and CDR2 SQIVND (reference sequence). The CDR3 is 13 amino acids. This CDR3 is CASSIGFGTALNF. The CDR3 nucleotides are TGTGCCAGTAGTATCGGTTTCGGGACTGCCCTCAACTTC.

The chain carries TRBV29-1 and TRBJ2-7; D gene uncertain. Trimming pared 5 bases from V and 3 bases from J, leaving 14 bases between. The CDR3 covers 13 residues. Looked up from germline, CDR1 is SQVTM and CDR2 is ANQGSEA. The CDR3 is CSVSIHVNYEQYF. CDR3 bases: TGCAGCGTTTCCATACACGTAAACTACGAGCAGTACTTC.

The V gene is TRBV30, the J gene TRBJ2-1; maybe TRBD1 (6 bases). The germline V and J ends were trimmed by 0 bases and 7 bases, with 10 bases remaining between them. The CDR3 contains 13 residues. Per the germline V gene, CDR1 is GTSNPN and CDR2 is SVGIG (reference sequence). CDR3 loop: CAWSVGRGNEQFF. CDR3 sequence (DNA): TGTGCCTGGAGTGTAGGCAGGGGTAATGAGCAGTTCTTC.

J is TRBJ2-7 and V is TRBV11-2; maybe TRBD1 (5 bases). This CDR3 is 15 amino acids long. The V gene lost 5 bases and the J gene lost 1 base, with 15 bases spanning the gap. The germline CDR1 and CDR2 sequences are SGHAT and FQNNGV. The DNA for the CDR3 is TGTGCCAGCAGCCCGACAGTCAGCAGATCCTACGAGCAGTACTTC. Its protein is CASSPTVSRSYEQYF.

CDR3 sequence (DNA): TGTGCCAGCAGCCCCGGGACAAAGGCATACGAGCAGTACTTC. It encodes CASSPGTKAYEQYF. This chain links TRBV9 with TRBJ2-7; D perhaps matches TRBD1 (6 bases). The germline V gene has CDR1 SGDLS and CDR2 YYNGEE. The CDR3 sequence is 14 residues long. Trimming removed 4 bases from V and 4 bases from J, with 15 bases in between.

The gene calls are TRBV29-1 and TRBJ1-2; TRBD1 aligns across 8 bases. Germline V gene data show CDR1 as SQVTM and CDR2 as ANQGSEA. The CDR3 loop spans 13 amino acids. J was trimmed by 5 bases and V by 4 bases; bases with no gene match: 6. The CDR3 bases are TGCAGCGTTGTCTTCGGGACAGGTTATGGCTACACCTTC. As protein: CSVVFGTGYGYTF.

This clone was recorded once. The chain employs TRBV28 and TRBJ2-3, with D possibly matching TRBD2 (5 bases). This CDR3 is built from 15 residues. Germline V gene data show CDR1 as MDHEN and CDR2 as SYDVKM. Trimming stripped 5 bases from V and 2 bases from J, with 14 bases between. The CDR3 here is CASSPLPTTTDTQYF. In nucleotides, the CDR3 is TGTGCCAGCAGTCCTCTTCCGACTACCACAGATACGCAGTATTTT.

This rearrangement joins TRBV7-9 to TRBJ1-2; D is undetermined. Germline assignment: CDR1 SEHNR and CDR2 FQNEAQ (reference sequence). The V end was cut by 2 bases, the J end by 4 bases, with 11 bases between. CDR3 size: 14 residues. The DNA of the CDR3 is TGTGCCAGCAGCTTATCACTTAGTCTCTATGGCTACACCTTC. Protein sequence: CASSLSLSLYGYTF.

The chain uses TRBV9 and TRBJ2-7; the match to TRBD1 covers 10 bases. The CDR3 is 15 amino acids. V was clipped by 0 bases and J by 7 bases; unmatched bases: 7. Germline V gene lookup returns CDR1 SGDLS and CDR2 YYNGEE. In DNA, the CDR3 is TGTGCCAGCAGCGTAGCCGGGACAGGGGTGGAGGAGCAGTACTTC. Protein product: CASSVAGTGVEEQYF.